The 9 T cell receptor beta chains below were found in one sample sequenced in a study of human T cells and chemical hapten exposure. From the RACE reads, TCRdb called clonotypes with MiXCR, one entry per CDR3 protein. This table has tens of thousands of distinct CDR3 sequences, about 14% appearing once. Time point specified: pre-sensitization, week 0. Noted treatment: therapeutic diphenylcyclopropenone sensitization with weekly scalp DPC. This material consisted of whole blood, taken in connection with sensitization to the hapten diphenylcyclopropenone (DPC). The source of these receptors is a woman between 45 and 60 years old with alopecia areata. Some clones in this sample may be carry-over from other donors' samples.

V is TRBV28 and J is TRBJ2-7; TRBD1 might be the D (6 bases). The V and J ends lost 1 base and 2 bases respectively, with 12 bases between them. Per the germline V gene, CDR1 is MDHEN and CDR2 is SYDVKM. The CDR3 spans 15 residues. CDR3 nucleotide sequence: TGTGCCAGCAGTTTATACAGGGATCTGACCTACGAGCAGTACTTC. It is translated as CASSLYRDLTYEQYF. Using reference TRBV28 and TRBJ2-7 for the parts outside the CDR3, the full variable domain is DVKVTQSSRYLVKRTGEKVFLECVQDMDHENMFWYRQDPGLGLRLIYFSYDVKMKEKGDIPEGYSVSREKKERFSLILESASTNQTSMYLCASSLYRDLTYEQYFGPGTRLTVT.

This clonotype has a count of ten or more. This chain links TRBV20-1 with TRBJ2-7; 13 positions agree with TRBD2. The germline CDR1 and CDR2 sequences are DFQATT and SNEGSKA (reference sequence). The CDR3 length is 14 residues. V shed 8 bases and J 6 bases; nucleotides not matched to a gene: 10. The CDR3 nucleotides are TGCAGTCCCCAAAGGACTAGCGGGAGAATCGAGCAGTACTTC. Protein sequence: CSPQRTSGRIEQYF.

The chain links TRBV20-1 to TRBJ2-4, with a possible D match to TRBD2 (6 bases). V was clipped by 0 bases and J by 5 bases, with 8 bases between them. The CDR3 runs 13 residues. Germline assignment: CDR1 DFQATT and CDR2 SNEGSKA (reference sequence). DNA for the CDR3: TGCAGTGCTAGAGAGGGGGGACAAAACATTCAGTACTTC. Its protein is CSAREGGQNIQYF.

This clonotype was counted between two and nine times. V gene TRBV5-6 combines with J gene TRBJ2-1; 14 positions match TRBD2. The CDR3 is made up of 20 amino acids. The V gene's germline CDR1 is SGHDT and CDR2 YYEEEE. V shed 2 bases, J shed 1 base, and the junction held 11 bases outside the gene matches. The CDR3 nucleotides read TGTGCCAGCAGCTTCCCAGAGGGACTAGCGGGAGAAAGGTCCTACAATGAGCAGTTCTTC. Amino acids: CASSFPEGLAGERSYNEQFF.

In its sample, this clonotype was seen a few times. The chain carries TRBV21-1 and TRBJ1-1; TRBD1 is the table's D call and was not checked against the DNA. TRBV21-1 is described as a pseudogene. This CDR3 contains 17 residues. The CDR3: CATLSGGGGGADTEAFF. DNA of the CDR3: TGTGCCACCCTATCAGGGGGGGGCGGAGGAGCGGACACTGAAGCTTTCTTT.

The chain uses TRBV18 and TRBJ1-3; the D gene is possibly TRBD1 (6 bases). CDR1 and CDR2 (germline): KGHSH, LQKENI. CDR3 length: 16 amino acids. V dropped 4 bases and J dropped 0 bases, with 13 bases sitting between them. The CDR3 sequence: CASSLGAPSSGNTIYF. The CDR3 coding sequence is TGTGCCAGCTCACTGGGGGCACCGAGCTCTGGAAACACCATATATTTT.

This clonotype has more than one count but fewer than ten. This chain links TRBV18 with TRBJ2-1; the D is unclear. V gave up 3 bases and J gave up 9 bases, with 9 bases separating them. CDR1 is KGHSH and CDR2 is LQKENI in the germline V gene. The CDR3 totals 12 residues. CDR3 amino acids: CASSPLGFEQFF. The CDR3 bases are TGTGCCAGCTCACCTTTGGGGTTTGAGCAGTTCTTC.

There are a few counts of this clonotype. J is TRBJ2-1 and V is TRBV5-1, with TRBD2 matching 9 bases. CDR3 length equals 14 residues. Losses at the gene ends were 5 bases for V and 6 bases for J; bases not matched to a gene: 6. Germline V CDR1 and CDR2: SGHRS, YFSETQ. Here the CDR3 reads CASSFLAGSNEQFF. Here the CDR3 DNA reads TGCGCCAGCAGTTTCCTAGCGGGAAGCAATGAGCAGTTCTTC.

A few counts support this clonotype. V gene TRBV7-2 combines with J gene TRBJ1-6, with no clear D. In germline, CDR1 is SGHTA, CDR2 FQGNSA. Trimming took 3 bases from V and 5 from J, leaving 8 bases between them. The CDR3 is 14 residues long. This CDR3 reads CASSFVRDNSPLHF. The CDR3, as DNA: TGTGCCAGCAGCTTTGTTAGGGATAATTCACCCCTCCACTTT.